This TCR beta chain was sequenced for a study of human T cells and chemical hapten exposure. The library gave individual cDNA molecules unique molecular identifiers. How the authors handled the data: Samples held a median of around 100,000 TCRs, range roughly 20,000–690,600. TCRdb passed the RACE reads through MiXCR, listing each CDR3 protein once. V and J calls and clone size were set by TCRdb, not the authors. The table includes more than 85,000 distinct CDR3 sequences, approximately 10% detected once. With respect to this clonotype: Its antigen remains unidentified.

The time point: patch test 2, 6 weeks after DPC sensitization. Sample treatment: therapeutic diphenylcyclopropenone sensitization with weekly scalp DPC. The length of the CDR3 is 16 residues. Trimming took off 5 bases at V and 2 bases at J, with 16 bases between the two ends. Germline V gene lookup returns CDR1 MNHEY and CDR2 SMNVEV (reference sequence). Study outcomes and limitations: TCRs exceeding a frequency of 1 in 1000 stayed unchanged under DPC sensitization.

This clonotype was obtained from a man between 35 and 55 years old with alopecia areata. Some clones in this sample may be carry-over from other donors' samples. The V gene is TRBV27, the J gene TRBJ2-1; weak D call: TRBD1 (8 bases). The sequencing here drew on whole blood, taken in connection with sensitization to the hapten diphenylcyclopropenone (DPC). CDR3 coding DNA: TGTGCCAGCAGTCGACAGGGGAGGGTCCCCTACAATGAGCAGTTCTTC. It specifies CASSRQGRVPYNEQFF.